This T cell receptor (beta chain) derives from a study of OX40 agonist ivuxolimab in advanced cancers. About the full investigation: Ivuxolimab was a fully human IgG2 agonistic monoclonal antibody targeting the costimulatory receptor OX40 (CD134). Intravenous ivuxolimab was administered to patients every 2 weeks at six dose levels: 0.01, 0.1, 0.3, 1.5, 3 and 10 mg/kg. Of the 50 to 55 patients in dose escalation, 19 had hepatocellular carcinoma, about 15 had melanoma, 9 had renal cell carcinoma and 9 had head and neck cancer. The dose-escalation cohort was roughly 83% male with a mean age of 60 years, ranging from about 20 to 80. Prior anti-PD-1, anti-PD-L1 or anti-CTLA-4 therapy was permitted, and checkpoint inhibitors had been received by under 50% of dose-escalation patients. Partial responses were achieved by three dose-escalation patients, of whom one had hepatocellular carcinoma and two had cutaneous melanoma. The purpose of peripheral TCRbeta sequencing was to test whether ivuxolimab changed TCR sequence diversity and led to clonal T-cell expansion. The paper describes the monotherapy dose-escalation part (N of about 55 patients) of the phase I trial of ivuxolimab. What the research found in general, with its limitations: In the 0.1-3.0 mg/kg groups, partial responders were among the patients with the lowest normalized peripheral clonal expansion, particularly in CD8+ T cells. Low levels of normalized T-cell clonal expansion were also shown by some nonresponding patients. After ivuxolimab, more expanded clones were found on average in CD8+ T cells than in CD4+ T cells. The antigen specificity of the clonally expanded peripheral T cells was not determined. At doses of 0.1 to 3.0 mg/kg, clonal expansion of both CD4+ and CD8+ T cells in blood was seen between baseline and week 6.

The trial excluded patients who had a history of autoimmune disease or who were on systemic immunosuppression. Peripheral blood for TCR sequencing was collected from all dose cohorts at baseline, on cycle 4 day 1, and on cycle 7 day 1. Samples were obtained from an open-label, multicenter, first-in-human phase I dose-escalation trial of ivuxolimab. Adults with locally advanced or metastatic melanoma, renal cell carcinoma, hepatocellular carcinoma or head and neck squamous cell carcinoma were enrolled in the trial. Before TCR sequencing, CD4+ T cells and CD8+ T cells were sorted from peripheral blood as separate populations. For sequencing of the TCRbeta CDR3 region, genomic DNA was extracted from the sorted cells. The immunoSEQ Assay was used for sequencing of TCRbeta CDR3 regions. In its TCRdb copy, this immuneACCESS table keeps in-frame sequences only and misses some clones. Where compared with another copy, unresolved V genes explain less than half of these, and the others have no known cause. Within this sample are over 100,000 clones, with around 95% of them counted one time only. More than 0.15% of the sample comes from the top ten.

As encoded in the germline V gene, CDR1 is SGHTS while CDR2 is YDEGEE. The CDR3 runs 15 residues from the cysteine to the phenylalanine. Just CDR3 DNA is preserved here, 45 bases in frame from base 1. Trimming accounts for 4 bases at V and 5 bases at J, while the number of junction bases matched to no gene is 6. The sample holds one count of this clone. Its specific antigen is unknown. Within one base of it there is no much larger clone, and no base qualities were kept. The clonotype was recovered from an adult with an advanced solid tumor such as melanoma, head and neck, liver or kidney cancer. The receptor chain draws on TRBV5-8 and TRBJ1-5, with 10 central nucleotides matching TRBD1. The starting material was CD4+ or CD8+ T cells sorted from blood, obtained in a trial of the OX40 agonist ivuxolimab. The nucleotide sequence is given as TGTGCCAGCAGCCCCAGGGACAGGGGTTATCAGCCCCAGCATTTT. It specifies CASSPRDRGYQPQHF.